The sequence of this T cell receptor (beta chain) was determined in a study of T-cell reconstitution after alpha-beta-depleted transplantation in children. This clonotype occurred many times. Unique molecular identifiers were incorporated when the TCRbeta library was constructed. TCRdb re-derived calls from the PCR reads in MiXCR, one entry per CDR3 protein. In the table there are tens of thousands of distinct CDR3 sequences, about 6.7% of which are singletons. Trimming shortened V by 5 bases and J by 2 bases, and 15 bases separated the two germline ends. The CDR3 extends over 15 amino acids. Per the germline V gene, CDR1 is SEHNR and CDR2 is FQNEAQ (reference sequence).

Source: PBMCs from the stem cell graft donor, taken from the stem cell graft. The V gene is TRBV7-9, the J gene TRBJ2-5; D possibly corresponds to TRBD1 (6 bases). The origin of this receptor is a human donor who donated a stem cell graft to a child with acute lymphoblastic leukemia. The CDR3 DNA follows: TGTGCCAGCAGCCGGGGCGGACAGATGCAAGAGACCCAGTACTTC. It codes for CASSRGGQMQETQYF.